This TCR beta chain was recorded in a study of blood T cell repertoires in COVID-19. Turning to the study itself: T cells, B-cell-depleted T cells, or PBMCs provided the cDNA or gDNA that served as material.

Per the original data handling: Amplifying reference gene primers gave estimates of nucleated cell counts. Libraries were prepared by immunoSEQ multiplex PCR; TCRdb keeps only in-frame clonotypes and omits some of them. V and J calls plus clone size are reproduced from that table; the DNA served to infer D and trimming. The sample records fewer than 250,000 clones, 65% to 85% being singletons. Participants reported their clinical history, and cohort assignment relied on those reports. Resolution of symptoms, clearance, or two negative PCRs was present in recovered Cohort 3 donors. The source is a woman in her thirties who had recovered from COVID-19. The sequencing input was PBMCs or T cells enriched from blood (not recorded which).

The CDR3 here is CASNRGPGTDTQYF. The CDR3, as DNA: TGTGCCAGTAACAGGGGGCCGGGCACAGATACGCAGTATTTT. The chain couples TRBV19 to TRBJ2-3, with 9 bases aligning to TRBD1. The junction had 3 bases not matched to a gene; V was cut back by 7 bases and J by 1 base. The CDR3 is 14 residues long. Germline CDR1 is LNHDA and CDR2 is SQIVND (reference sequence). The variable domain in full, completed from reference TRBV19 and TRBJ2-3, reads DGGITQSPKYLFRKEGQNVTLSCEQNLNHDAMYWYRQDPGQGLRLIYYSQIVNDFQKGDIAEGYSVSREKKESFPLTVTSAQKNPTAFYLCASNRGPGTDTQYFGPGTRLTVL.